Presented here are 26 T cell receptor beta chains from one specimen sequenced in a study of neurological immune-mediated disorders. One entry per CDR3 protein, called by TCRdb with MiXCR from the 5' RACE reads. Counted here are approximately 60,000 distinct CDR3 sequences, around 4.4% occurring once; the ten biggest clones make up about 3%. Input material: PBMCs. All receptors come from a man aged 45-65 years with multiple sclerosis.

This clonotype was seen ten or more times. The chain couples TRBV7-9 to TRBJ2-7, with TRBD2 matching 11 bases. V gave up 5 bases and J gave up 5 bases; unmatched junction bases: 8. The germline gives CDR1 SEHNR, CDR2 FQNEAQ (reference sequence). This CDR3 has 15 amino acids. This chain's CDR3 is CASSLSSGRTDEQYF. The CDR3 coding sequence is TGTGCCAGCAGCCTCTCTAGCGGGAGGACCGACGAGCAGTACTTC.

This clonotype was counted between two and nine times. Just one base apart from a much larger clone, this may be a read error. J is TRBJ2-7 and V is TRBV9; tentatively, D is TRBD1 (5 bases). The CDR3 runs to 13 residues. Germline assignment: CDR1 SGDLS and CDR2 YYNGEE. V lost 1 base to trimming and J lost 3 bases, with 8 bases between them. The CDR3 DNA reads TGTGCCAGCAGCGTAAGACAGAACTACGAGCAGTACTTC. Encoded protein: CASSVRQNYEQYF.

This clonotype has a count of ten or more. This rearrangement joins TRBV10-3 to TRBJ2-2; weak D call: TRBD2 (5 bases). The CDR3 runs to 17 residues. Germline V CDR1 and CDR2: ENHRY, SYGVKD. V lost 3 bases to trimming and J lost 4 bases, with 18 bases between them. CDR3 DNA sequence: TGTGCCATCAGTGACCCGGGGTTTCCTAGAGGCACCGGGGAGCTGTTTTTT. The encoded protein is CAISDPGFPRGTGELFF.

This clonotype appeared many times. The J gene is TRBJ2-2, the V gene TRBV7-8; 8 bases map to TRBD1. CDR1 and CDR2 from the germline V gene are SGHVS and FQNEAQ. J lost 5 bases, V lost 1 base, and 3 bases had no gene match. The CDR3 has 15 amino acids. This CDR3 reads CASSLGTGSTGELFF. The DNA of the CDR3 is TGTGCCAGCAGCTTAGGGACAGGGTCAACCGGGGAGCTGTTTTTT. Variable domain in full (rest from reference TRBV7-8 and TRBJ2-2): GAGVSQSPRYKVAKRGQDVALRCDPISGHVSLFWYQQALGQGPEFLTYFQNEAQLDKSGLPSDRFFAERPEGSVSTLKIQRTQQEDSAVYLCASSLGTGSTGELFFGEGSRLTVL.

The sample holds many counts of this clonotype. This sequence joins TRBV4-2 and TRBJ2-7, with no clear D. The V and J ends lost 5 bases and 3 bases respectively, with 23 bases between them. This CDR3 is 17 amino acids long. The germline CDR1 and CDR2 sequences are LGHNA and YNFKEQ. The CDR3 DNA is TGTGCCAGCAGCAAACGCCAAGGGTTTGGATTTGACTACGAGCAGTACTTC. Protein sequence: CASSKRQGFGFDYEQYF.

This clonotype was observed at least ten times. The V gene is TRBV7-9, the J gene TRBJ2-3; possibly TRBD2 for D (5 bases). Trimming stripped 4 bases from V and 9 bases from J, with 14 bases between. The CDR3 extends over 13 amino acids. CDR1 is SEHNR and CDR2 is FQNEAQ in the germline V gene (reference sequence). CDR3 sequence reads: CASSSELAKTQYF. DNA for the CDR3: TGTGCCAGCAGCTCCGAGTTAGCGAAAACGCAGTATTTT. Drawing the rest from reference TRBV7-9 and TRBJ2-3, the complete variable domain is DTGVSQNPRHKITKRGQNVTFRCDPISEHNRLYWYRQTLGQGPEFLTYFQNEAQLEKSRLLSDRFSAERPKGSFSTLEIQRTEQGDSAMYLCASSSELAKTQYFGPGTRLTVL.

This clonotype occurred many times. This sequence joins TRBV20-1 and TRBJ2-7; 10 bases map to TRBD2. This CDR3 comprises 14 residues. CDR1 is DFQATT, CDR2 SNEGSKA, per germline (reference sequence). The trim removed 3 bases at V and 2 bases at J, leaving 4 bases unmatched. CDR3 in amino acids: CSARISGRTYEQYF. The DNA for the CDR3 is TGCAGTGCTAGGATTAGCGGGAGGACCTACGAGCAGTACTTC.

This clonotype has ten or more counts. The J gene is TRBJ2-4, the V gene TRBV4-1, with 7 bases matching TRBD1. The V gene's germline CDR1 is MGHRA and CDR2 YSYEKL. V lost 4 bases and J lost 7; bases outside the gene matches: 7. The CDR3 consists of 14 residues. CDR3 in amino acids: CASSRTGVENIQYF. The CDR3 DNA sequence: TGCGCCAGCAGCCGAACAGGGGTGGAGAACATTCAGTACTTC.

Notes on this clonotype: This may be a read error: a much more frequent sequence differs by one nucleotide. The J gene is TRBJ2-7, the V gene TRBV7-2, with no clear D. Per germline, CDR1 SGHTA and CDR2 FQGNSA. The CDR3 covers 13 residues. The V end was cut by 6 bases, the J end by 1 base, with 10 bases between. The CDR3 is CASSTHGSYEQYF. CDR3 coding DNA: TGTGCCAGCAGTACACATGGGTCCTACGAGCAGTACTTC. The full variable domain, completed using reference TRBV7-2 and TRBJ2-7, is GAGVSQSPSNKVTEKGKDVELRCDPISGHTALYWYRQSLGQGLEFLIYFQGNSAPDKSGLPSDRFSAERTGGSVSTLTIQRTQQEDSAVYLCASSTHGSYEQYFGPGTRLTVT.

Note on this clonotype: Sequence at one end of the junction differs from germline and may be a read error. The chain couples TRBV5-1 to TRBJ1-6; the D gene is possibly TRBD1 (6 bases). The CDR3 extends over 15 amino acids. Per germline, CDR1 SGHRS and CDR2 YFSETQ. This chain's CDR3 is CASSLDRVGNSPLNF. The CDR3 nucleotides are TGCGCCAGCAGCTTGGACAGGGTTGGAAATTCACCCCTCAACTTT.

The gene calls are TRBV18 and TRBJ2-1, with 10 bases lining up with TRBD2. Germline CDR1 and CDR2: KGHSH and LQKENI. The CDR3 is 15 residues long. J was trimmed by 4 bases and V by 5 bases; bases with no gene match: 5. Here the CDR3 reads CASSTSSGRYNEQFF. In nucleotides, the CDR3 is TGTGCCAGCTCAACCTCTAGCGGGAGATACAATGAGCAGTTCTTC.

This clonotype was counted many times. V and J are TRBV12-3 or TRBV12-4 and TRBJ2-4; 7 nucleotides align to TRBD2. The trim removed 3 bases at V and 6 bases at J, leaving 2 bases unmatched. There are 13 residues in the CDR3. For the CDR3, the DNA is TGTGCCAGCAGTTTCCAGCGGGGAAACATTCAGTACTTC. Translated: CASSFQRGNIQYF.

This clonotype appeared many times. The chain employs TRBV7-9 and TRBJ2-3; D perhaps matches TRBD1 (6 bases). Trimming took 4 bases from V and 3 from J, leaving 17 bases between them. Per the germline V gene, CDR1 is SEHNR and CDR2 is FQNEAQ (reference sequence). The CDR3 runs to 16 residues. The CDR3: CASSSYMQGPTDTQYF. In DNA form, the CDR3 reads TGTGCCAGCAGCTCCTATATGCAGGGGCCTACAGATACGCAGTATTTT. Drawing the rest from reference TRBV7-9 and TRBJ2-3, the complete variable domain is DTGVSQNPRHKITKRGQNVTFRCDPISEHNRLYWYRQTLGQGPEFLTYFQNEAQLEKSRLLSDRFSAERPKGSFSTLEIQRTEQGDSAMYLCASSSYMQGPTDTQYFGPGTRLTVL.

This clonotype was seen a few times. J is TRBJ1-4 and V is TRBV7-9, with D possibly TRBD1 on 6 matching bases. CDR3 length: 16 residues. Germline V gives CDR1 SEHNR, CDR2 FQNEAQ (reference sequence). V was clipped by 7 bases and J by 5 bases, with 20 bases between them. CDR3 in DNA: TGTGCCAGCACCCTTCGGCGGGGGGCTTCCAATGAAAAACTGTTTTTT. Translation gives CASTLRRGASNEKLFF.

This clonotype was detected many times. The chain is built from TRBV27 and TRBJ2-7; 8 nucleotides align to TRBD1. The CDR3 runs 15 residues. Per germline, CDR1 MNHEY and CDR2 SMNVEV (reference sequence). The ends lost 3 bases at V and 2 bases at J; junction bases unmatched: 6. CDR3 nucleotide sequence: TGTGCCAGCAGTTTGGACCAGGGGGCCCCCTACGAGCAGTACTTC. Encoded protein: CASSLDQGAPYEQYF.

This clonotype occurred a few times. The CDR3 region has the DNA TGTGCCAGCAGCCCTTGGACGGAGCACAATGAGCAGTTCTTC. Amino acid sequence: CASSPWTEHNEQFF. V is TRBV9 and J is TRBJ2-1, with D unclear. Germline V gives CDR1 SGDLS, CDR2 YYNGEE. This CDR3 comprises 14 residues. V was shortened by 4 bases and J by 5 bases, with 13 bases between the two germline ends. Full variable domain (outside the CDR3, taken from reference TRBV9 and TRBJ2-1): DSGVTQTPKHLITATGQRVTLRCSPRSGDLSVYWYQQSLDQGLQFLIQYYNGEERAKGNILERFSAQQFPDLHSELNLSSLELGDSALYFCASSPWTEHNEQFFGPGTRLTVL.

This clonotype was recorded many times. The genes are TRBV20-1 and TRBJ2-1; a weak D match, TRBD2 (6 bases). The CDR3 is 15 residues long. V shed 6 bases and J shed 0 bases, with 15 bases lying between them. Germline CDR1 reads DFQATT; CDR2 reads SNEGSKA (reference sequence). The CDR3 loop reads CSAESGPSSYNEQFF. The DNA of the CDR3 is TGCAGTGCAGAGAGCGGGCCGAGCTCCTACAATGAGCAGTTCTTC.

This chain joins TRBV24-1 and TRBJ2-1; 7 positions agree with TRBD2. The V segment lost 7 bases and the J segment 6 bases; nucleotides outside the gene matches: 14. The CDR3 has 16 amino acids. From germline, CDR1 is KGHDR and CDR2 SFDVKD. CDR3 DNA: TGTGCCACCAGCGCGAGGGGAGCGGGATATGGCAATGAGCAGTTCTTC. It encodes CATSARGAGYGNEQFF.

There are many counts of this clonotype. The chain is built from TRBV28 and TRBJ2-3; TRBD2 might be the D (5 bases). This CDR3 has 15 residues. Germline CDR1 reads MDHEN; CDR2 reads SYDVKM. Trimming took 3 bases from V and 0 from J, leaving 10 bases between them. The CDR3 coding sequence is TGTGCCAGCAGTTTGAGCGGTACTAGCACAGATACGCAGTATTTT. Translation: CASSLSGTSTDTQYF.

There are many counts of this clonotype. The V call is TRBV12-3 or TRBV12-4, the J call TRBJ2-6, with TRBD1 as a possible D gene (5 bases). The CDR3 loop spans 15 amino acids. Between the trimmed V and J ends, which lost 5 bases and 2 bases, there was a span of 10 bases. For the CDR3, the DNA is TGTGCCAGCAGTCAGGGTCCTGCTGGGGCCAACGTCCTGACTTTC. Amino acids: CASSQGPAGANVLTF.

In its sample, this clonotype was seen many times. The CDR3 DNA sequence: TGCGCCAGCAGCTCCGGGACTAGCGGGAACACCGGGGAGCTGTTTTTT. This encodes CASSSGTSGNTGELFF. The chain is built from TRBV5-1 and TRBJ2-2; 11 nucleotides match TRBD2. Germline lookup yields CDR1 SGHRS and CDR2 YFSETQ. The CDR3 runs 16 residues. J was trimmed by 1 base and V by 3 bases; bases with no gene match: 2.

This clonotype was seen at least ten times. The rearrangement joins TRBV20-1 to TRBJ2-1; D possibly corresponds to TRBD1 (5 bases). This CDR3 is 15 amino acids long. Germline V gene sequence: CDR1 DFQATT, CDR2 SNEGSKA (reference sequence). Trimming pared 0 bases from V and 8 bases from J, leaving 17 bases between. For the CDR3, the DNA is TGCAGTGCTAGAGATTCGTTTAGGGGCGGTGATGAGCAGTTCTTC. Amino acids: CSARDSFRGGDEQFF.

There are many counts of this clonotype. The chain links TRBV4-1 to TRBJ2-1; 8 bases align to TRBD1. Trimming removed 3 bases from V and 10 bases from J; junction bases left unmatched: 5. The CDR3 is 13 amino acids. The germline gives CDR1 MGHRA, CDR2 YSYEKL. Written as DNA, the CDR3 is TGCGCCAGCAGCCATGGGACAGGCAGGGAGCAGTTCTTC. Translated, it gives CASSHGTGREQFF.

In this sample, this clonotype turned up many times. The chain recombines TRBV29-1 with TRBJ2-1, with 10 nucleotides matching TRBD2. Germline values: CDR1 SQVTM, CDR2 ANQGSEA. This CDR3 contains 14 residues. After removal of 4 bases from V and 4 bases from J, the junction contained 4 bases not matched to a gene. The CDR3 coding sequence is TGCAGCGTTGGGTCTAGCGGGAGTTACAATGAGCAGTTCTTC. Translation: CSVGSSGSYNEQFF.

There are many counts of this clonotype. The chain is built from TRBV5-1 and TRBJ2-2; 9 bases are shared with TRBD1. This CDR3 has 15 residues. The V gene's germline CDR1 is SGHRS and CDR2 YFSETQ. The ends lost 4 bases at V and 2 bases at J; junction bases unmatched: 3. This CDR3 is CASSMGQGNTGELFF. DNA of the CDR3: TGCGCCAGCAGCATGGGACAGGGCAACACCGGGGAGCTGTTTTTT.

This clonotype was observed many times. This chain uses TRBV4-1 with TRBJ2-2; D ambiguous. The CDR3 extends over 14 amino acids. Trimming took 3 bases from V and 6 from J, leaving 11 bases between them. Looked up from germline, CDR1 is MGHRA and CDR2 is YSYEKL. The CDR3 here is CASSHTSESGELFF. CDR3 in DNA: TGCGCCAGCAGCCATACATCCGAATCCGGGGAGCTGTTTTTT.